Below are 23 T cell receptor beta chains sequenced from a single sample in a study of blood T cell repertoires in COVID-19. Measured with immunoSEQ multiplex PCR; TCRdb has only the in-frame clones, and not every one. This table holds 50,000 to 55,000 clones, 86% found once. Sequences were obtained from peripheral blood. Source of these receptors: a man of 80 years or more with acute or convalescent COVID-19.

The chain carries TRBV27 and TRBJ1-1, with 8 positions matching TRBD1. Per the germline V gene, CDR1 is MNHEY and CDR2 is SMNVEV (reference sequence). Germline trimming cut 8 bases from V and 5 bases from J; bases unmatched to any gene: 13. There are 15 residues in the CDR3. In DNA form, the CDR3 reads TGTGCCAGCGTGGGGGCAGGGGGCATATATACTGAAGCTTTCTTT. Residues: CASVGAGGIYTEAFF.

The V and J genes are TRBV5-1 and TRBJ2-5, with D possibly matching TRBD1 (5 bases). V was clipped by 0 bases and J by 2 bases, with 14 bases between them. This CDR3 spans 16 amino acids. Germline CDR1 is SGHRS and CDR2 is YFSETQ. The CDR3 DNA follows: TGCGCCAGCAGCTTGGGCAGGGAAAGATTTCAAGAGACCCAGTACTTC. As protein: CASSLGRERFQETQYF.

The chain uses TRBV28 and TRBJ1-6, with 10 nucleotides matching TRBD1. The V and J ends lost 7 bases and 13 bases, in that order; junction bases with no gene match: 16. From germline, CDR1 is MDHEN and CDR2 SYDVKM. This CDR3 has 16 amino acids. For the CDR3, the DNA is TGTGCCAGCACCTATGCCGGGACAGGGGAATTCAGGCCCCTCCACTTT. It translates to CASTYAGTGEFRPLHF.

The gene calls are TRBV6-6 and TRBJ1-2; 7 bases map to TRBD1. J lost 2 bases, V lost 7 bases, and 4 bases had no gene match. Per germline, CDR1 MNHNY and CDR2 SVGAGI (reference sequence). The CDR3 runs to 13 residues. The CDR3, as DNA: TGTGCCAGCACCATACAGGGGAACTATGGCTACACCTTC. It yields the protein CASTIQGNYGYTF.

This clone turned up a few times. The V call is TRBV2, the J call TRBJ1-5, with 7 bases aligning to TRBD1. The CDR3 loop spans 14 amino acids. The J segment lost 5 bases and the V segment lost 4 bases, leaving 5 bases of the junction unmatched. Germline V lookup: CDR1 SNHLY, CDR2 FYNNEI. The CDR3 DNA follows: TGTGCCAGCAGTGGTGACAGGGAGTATCAGCCCCAGCATTTT. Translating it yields CASSGDREYQPQHF.

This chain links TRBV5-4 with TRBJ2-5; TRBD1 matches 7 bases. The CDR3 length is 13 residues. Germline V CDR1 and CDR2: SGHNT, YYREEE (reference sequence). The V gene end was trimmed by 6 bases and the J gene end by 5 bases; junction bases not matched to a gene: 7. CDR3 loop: CASNPIQGETQYF. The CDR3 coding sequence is TGTGCCAGCAACCCGATACAGGGGGAGACCCAGTACTTC.

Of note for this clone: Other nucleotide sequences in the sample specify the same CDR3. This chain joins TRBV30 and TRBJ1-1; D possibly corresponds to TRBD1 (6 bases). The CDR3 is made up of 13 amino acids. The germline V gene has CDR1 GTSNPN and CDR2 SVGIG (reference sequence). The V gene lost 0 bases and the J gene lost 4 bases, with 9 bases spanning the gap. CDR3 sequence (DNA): TGTGCCTGGAGTGTACAGGGAGTCACTGAAGCTTTCTTT. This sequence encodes CAWSVQGVTEAFF.

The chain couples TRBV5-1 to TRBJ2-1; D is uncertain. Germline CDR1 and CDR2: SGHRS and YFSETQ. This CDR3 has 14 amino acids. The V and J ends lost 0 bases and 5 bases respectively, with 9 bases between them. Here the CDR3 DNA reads TGCGCCAGCAGCTTGGCCTTGGAGAACAATGAGCAGTTCTTC. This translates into CASSLALENNEQFF.

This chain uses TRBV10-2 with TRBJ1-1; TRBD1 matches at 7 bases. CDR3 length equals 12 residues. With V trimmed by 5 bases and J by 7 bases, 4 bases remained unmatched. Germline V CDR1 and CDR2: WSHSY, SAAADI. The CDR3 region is CASSRDSREAFF. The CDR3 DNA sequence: TGCGCCAGCAGTCGGGACAGCCGTGAAGCTTTCTTT.

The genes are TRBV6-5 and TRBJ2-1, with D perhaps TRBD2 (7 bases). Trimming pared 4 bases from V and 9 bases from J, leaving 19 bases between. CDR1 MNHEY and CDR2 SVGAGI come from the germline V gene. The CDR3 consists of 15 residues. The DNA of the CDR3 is TGTGCCAGCAGTTCCCCAAGGGGGGGGAACGGTGAGCAGTTCTTC. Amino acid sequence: CASSSPRGGNGEQFF.

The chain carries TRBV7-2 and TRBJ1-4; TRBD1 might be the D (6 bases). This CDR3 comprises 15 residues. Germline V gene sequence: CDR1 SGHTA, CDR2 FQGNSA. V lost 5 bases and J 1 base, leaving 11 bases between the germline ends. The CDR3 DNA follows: TGTGCCAGCAGCCTTACAGGGTTAACTAATGAAAAACTGTTTTTT. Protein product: CASSLTGLTNEKLFF. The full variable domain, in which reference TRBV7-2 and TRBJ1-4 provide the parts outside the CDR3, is GAGVSQSPSNKVTEKGKDVELRCDPISGHTALYWYRQSLGQGLEFLIYFQGNSAPDKSGLPSDRFSAERTGGSVSTLTIQRTQQEDSAVYLCASSLTGLTNEKLFFGSGTQLSVL.

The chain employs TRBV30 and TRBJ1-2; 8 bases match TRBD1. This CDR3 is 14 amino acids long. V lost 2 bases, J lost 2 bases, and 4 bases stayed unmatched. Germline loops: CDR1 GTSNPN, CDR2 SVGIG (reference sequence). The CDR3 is CAWSPRDRNYGYTF. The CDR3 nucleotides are TGTGCCTGGAGTCCACGGGACAGGAACTATGGCTACACCTTC. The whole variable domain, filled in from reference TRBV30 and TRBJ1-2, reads SQTIHQWPATLVQPVGSPLSLECTVEGTSNPNLYWYRQAAGRGLQLLFYSVGIGQISSEVPQNLSASRPQDRQFILSSKKLLLSDSGFYLCAWSPRDRNYGYTFGSGTRLTVV.

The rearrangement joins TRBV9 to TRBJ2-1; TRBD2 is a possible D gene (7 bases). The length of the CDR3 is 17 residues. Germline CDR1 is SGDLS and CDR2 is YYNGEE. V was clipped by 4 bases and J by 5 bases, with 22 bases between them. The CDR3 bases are TGTGCCAGCAGCCCAAGGGTAGGGGCGGGGGCTAACAATGAGCAGTTCTTC. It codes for CASSPRVGAGANNEQFF.

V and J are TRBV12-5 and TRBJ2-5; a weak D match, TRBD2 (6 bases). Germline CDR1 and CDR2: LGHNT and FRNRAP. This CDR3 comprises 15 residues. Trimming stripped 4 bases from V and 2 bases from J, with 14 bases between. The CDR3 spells CASGSTGGGQETQYF. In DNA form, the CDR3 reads TGTGCTAGTGGTTCCACCGGTGGGGGGCAAGAGACCCAGTACTTC. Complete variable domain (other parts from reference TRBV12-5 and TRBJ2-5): DARVTQTPRHKVTEMGQEVTMRCQPILGHNTVFWYRQTMMQGLELLAYFRNRAPLDDSGMPKDRFSAEMPDATLATLKIQPSEPRDSAVYFCASGSTGGGQETQYFGPGTRLLVL.

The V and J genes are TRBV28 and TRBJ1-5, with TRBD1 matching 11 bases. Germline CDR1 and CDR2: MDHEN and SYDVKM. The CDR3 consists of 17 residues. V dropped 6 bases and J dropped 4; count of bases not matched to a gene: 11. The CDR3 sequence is CASSVPGQGGWNQPQHF. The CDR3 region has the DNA TGTGCCAGCAGCGTCCCGGGACAGGGGGGGTGGAATCAGCCCCAGCATTTT. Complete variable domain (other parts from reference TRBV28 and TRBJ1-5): DVKVTQSSRYLVKRTGEKVFLECVQDMDHENMFWYRQDPGLGLRLIYFSYDVKMKEKGDIPEGYSVSREKKERFSLILESASTNQTSMYLCASSVPGQGGWNQPQHFGDGTRLSIL.

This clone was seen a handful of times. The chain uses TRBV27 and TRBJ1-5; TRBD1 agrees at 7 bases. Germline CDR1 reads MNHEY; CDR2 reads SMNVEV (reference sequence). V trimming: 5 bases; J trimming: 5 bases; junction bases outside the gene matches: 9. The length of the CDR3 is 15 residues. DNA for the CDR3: TGTGCCAGCAGTAAATACAGGGGAGTCGATCAGCCCCAGCATTTT. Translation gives CASSKYRGVDQPQHF.

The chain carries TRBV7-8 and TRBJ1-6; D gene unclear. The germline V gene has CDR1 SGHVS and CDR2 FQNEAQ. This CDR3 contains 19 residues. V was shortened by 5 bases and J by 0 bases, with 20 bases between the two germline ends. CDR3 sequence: CASSHPAPHGSSYNSPLHF. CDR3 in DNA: TGTGCCAGCAGCCACCCCGCCCCCCATGGCAGCTCCTATAATTCACCCCTCCACTTT.

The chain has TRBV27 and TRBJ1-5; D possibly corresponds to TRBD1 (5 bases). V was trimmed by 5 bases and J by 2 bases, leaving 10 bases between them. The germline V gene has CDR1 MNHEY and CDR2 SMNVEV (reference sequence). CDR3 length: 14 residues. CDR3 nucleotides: TGTGCCAGCAGTCCAGGGTTTCGCAATCAGCCCCAGCATTTT. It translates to CASSPGFRNQPQHF.

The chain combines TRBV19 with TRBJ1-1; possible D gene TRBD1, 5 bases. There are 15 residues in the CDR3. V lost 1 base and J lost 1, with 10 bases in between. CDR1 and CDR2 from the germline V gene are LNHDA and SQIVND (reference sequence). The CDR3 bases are TGTGCCAGTAGTATAGTAACAGGAAAGAACACTGAAGCTTTCTTT. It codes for CASSIVTGKNTEAFF.

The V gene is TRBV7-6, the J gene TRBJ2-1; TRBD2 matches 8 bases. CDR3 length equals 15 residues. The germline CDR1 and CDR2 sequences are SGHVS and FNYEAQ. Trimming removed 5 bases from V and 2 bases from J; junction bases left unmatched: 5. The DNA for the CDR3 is TGTGCCAGCAGCCCCCGCGGGGGGACCTACAATGAGCAGTTCTTC. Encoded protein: CASSPRGGTYNEQFF.

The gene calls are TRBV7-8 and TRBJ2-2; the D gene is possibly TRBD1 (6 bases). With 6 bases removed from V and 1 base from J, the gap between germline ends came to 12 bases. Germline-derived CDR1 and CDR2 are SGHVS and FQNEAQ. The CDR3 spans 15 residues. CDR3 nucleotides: TGTGCCAGCAGTTCCGGGACACAGAACACCGGGGAGCTGTTTTTT. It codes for CASSSGTQNTGELFF.

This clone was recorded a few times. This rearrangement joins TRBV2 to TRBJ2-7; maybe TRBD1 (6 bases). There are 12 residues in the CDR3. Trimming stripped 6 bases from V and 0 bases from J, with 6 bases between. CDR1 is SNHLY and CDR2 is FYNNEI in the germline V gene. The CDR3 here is CASRGGSYEQYF. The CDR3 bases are TGTGCCAGCAGAGGGGGCTCCTACGAGCAGTACTTC. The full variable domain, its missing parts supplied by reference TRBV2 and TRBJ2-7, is EPEVTQTPSHQVTQMGQEVILRCVPISNHLYFYWYRQILGQKVEFLVSFYNNEISEKSEIFDDQFSVERPDGSNFTLKIRSTKLEDSAMYFCASRGGSYEQYFGPGTRLTVT.

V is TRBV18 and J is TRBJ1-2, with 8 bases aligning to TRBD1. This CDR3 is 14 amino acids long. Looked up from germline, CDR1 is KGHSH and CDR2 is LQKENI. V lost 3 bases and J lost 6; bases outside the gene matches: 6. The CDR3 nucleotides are TGTGCCAGCTCACCCGGGACAGGATCCCATGGCTACACCTTC. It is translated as CASSPGTGSHGYTF. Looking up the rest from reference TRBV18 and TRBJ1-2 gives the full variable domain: NAGVMQNPRHLVRRRGQEARLRCSPMKGHSHVYWYRQLPEEGLKFMVYLQKENIIDESGMPKERFSAEFPKEGPSILRIQQVVRGDSAAYFCASSPGTGSHGYTFGSGTRLTVV.